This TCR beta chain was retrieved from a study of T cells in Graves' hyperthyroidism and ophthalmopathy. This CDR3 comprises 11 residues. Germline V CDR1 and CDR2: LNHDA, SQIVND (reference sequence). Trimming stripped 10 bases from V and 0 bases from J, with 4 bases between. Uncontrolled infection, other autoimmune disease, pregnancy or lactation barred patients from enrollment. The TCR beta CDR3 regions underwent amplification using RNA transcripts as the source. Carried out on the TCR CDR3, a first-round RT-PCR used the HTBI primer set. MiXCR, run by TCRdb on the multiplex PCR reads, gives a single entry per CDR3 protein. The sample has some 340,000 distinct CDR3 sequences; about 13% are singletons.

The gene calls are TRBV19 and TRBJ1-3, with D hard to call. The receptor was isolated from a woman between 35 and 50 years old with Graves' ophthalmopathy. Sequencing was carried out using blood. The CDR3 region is CAIGSGNTIYF. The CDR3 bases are TGTGCCATCGGCTCTGGAAACACCATATATTTT.